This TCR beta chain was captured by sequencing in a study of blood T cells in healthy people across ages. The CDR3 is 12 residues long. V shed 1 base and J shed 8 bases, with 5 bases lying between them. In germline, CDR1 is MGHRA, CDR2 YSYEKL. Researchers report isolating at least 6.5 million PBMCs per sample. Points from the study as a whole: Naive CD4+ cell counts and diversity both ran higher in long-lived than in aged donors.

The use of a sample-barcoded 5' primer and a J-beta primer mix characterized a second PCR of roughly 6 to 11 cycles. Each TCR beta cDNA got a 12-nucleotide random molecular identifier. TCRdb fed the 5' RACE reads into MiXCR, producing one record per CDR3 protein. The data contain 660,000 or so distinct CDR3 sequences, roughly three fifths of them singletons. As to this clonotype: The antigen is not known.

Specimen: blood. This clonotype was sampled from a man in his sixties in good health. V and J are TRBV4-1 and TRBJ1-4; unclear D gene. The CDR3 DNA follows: TGCGCCAGCAGCCAAGTCATGGAAAAACTGTTTTTT. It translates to CASSQVMEKLFF.